These 21 T cell receptor beta chains were sequenced from one sample in a study of blood T cell repertoires in COVID-19 (dated by TCRdb to 2020 to 2022). Libraries were prepared through the immunoSEQ multiplex PCR assay. TCRdb took this table from immuneACCESS and kept in-frame rearrangements with V and J called. Such tables lack part of the clones; where checked against another copy, unresolved V genes explain under half of the gap, and the rest is unexplained. Across this sample there are under 200,000 clones, with roughly 80% seen only once. About 6.5% of the sample is in the top ten clones. The material sequenced was peripheral blood. The receptor source for this set is a woman aged 40 to 50 with COVID-19, enrolled during active disease.

This sequence joins TRBV29-1 and TRBJ2-5; D remains ambiguous. This CDR3 contains 13 residues. V lost 3 bases and J 4 bases, leaving 12 bases between the germline ends. Germline assignment: CDR1 SQVTM and CDR2 ANQGSEA. In DNA form, the CDR3 reads TGCAGCGTTGAGAGGTATCAGTCAGAGACCCAGTACTTC. Its translation is CSVERYQSETQYF.

The genes are TRBV7-9 and TRBJ2-5, with 14 bases that match TRBD2. The CDR3 length is 14 residues. Germline CDR1 SEHNR, CDR2 FQNEAQ (reference sequence). The J segment lost 10 bases and the V segment lost 3 bases, leaving 4 bases of the junction unmatched. The CDR3 sequence: CASSLGTSGSNQYF. In DNA, the CDR3 is TGTGCCAGCAGCTTGGGGACTAGCGGGAGCAACCAGTACTTC.

The chain links TRBV3-1 (or the pseudogene TRBV3-2) to TRBJ2-7, with TRBD1 as a possible D gene (5 bases). Looked up from germline, CDR1 is LGHDT and CDR2 is YNNKEL (reference sequence). The CDR3 has 14 residues. Trimming pared 5 bases from V and 5 bases from J, leaving 16 bases between. CDR3: CASSYPAGSHEQYF. The CDR3, as DNA: TGTGCCAGCAGCTACCCTGCAGGGTCCCACGAGCAGTACTTC.

The rearrangement uses TRBV12-2 and TRBJ2-3; TRBD1 is taken as the D call from the table, unchecked against the DNA. TRBV12-2 is shown as a pseudogene. The CDR3 runs to 15 residues. As DNA, the CDR3 is TGTGCAAGTCGCTCGACGACAGGGGGGACAGATACGCAGTATTTT. It encodes CASRSTTGGTDTQYF.

The chain uses TRBV3-1 (or the pseudogene TRBV3-2) and TRBJ2-7, with TRBD2 identical over 8 bases. After removal of 4 bases from V and 0 bases from J, the junction contained 2 bases not matched to a gene. The length of the CDR3 is 14 residues. Germline CDR1 LGHDT, CDR2 YNNKEL (reference sequence). CDR3 amino acids: CASSLSGGSYEQYF. The CDR3 nucleotides are TGTGCCAGCAGCCTAAGCGGGGGCTCCTACGAGCAGTACTTC.

The J gene is TRBJ2-5, the V gene TRBV5-5; 9 bases align to TRBD2. The V and J ends lost 1 base and 1 base, in that order; junction bases with no gene match: 5. The CDR3 extends over 16 amino acids. From germline, CDR1 is SGHKS and CDR2 YYEKEE (reference sequence). The CDR3 bases are TGTGCCAGCAGCTTGCGGCTAGCGGGAATCCAAGAGACCCAGTACTTC. It encodes CASSLRLAGIQETQYF.

The J gene is TRBJ2-2, the V gene TRBV19; the match to TRBD2 covers 9 bases. The CDR3 extends over 16 amino acids. In germline, CDR1 is LNHDA, CDR2 SQIVND (reference sequence). With V trimmed by 5 bases and J by 5 bases, 9 bases remained unmatched. The CDR3 DNA follows: TGTGCCAGTAGTGGTGTAGCGGGGGCCCTAACCGGGGAGCTGTTTTTT. Protein: CASSGVAGALTGELFF.

This clone has a single count. The same CDR3 can be traced to other DNA sequences in this sample. The gene calls are TRBV12-5 and TRBJ2-1, with TRBD2 matching 7 bases. V gave up 7 bases and J gave up 0 bases; unmatched junction bases: 6. CDR3 length: 15 residues. Germline V gene sequence: CDR1 LGHNT, CDR2 FRNRAP. The CDR3 region has the DNA TGTGCTAGTGCCTTGGGGGGGAGCTCCTACAATGAGCAGTTCTTC. This translates into CASALGGSSYNEQFF. The full variable domain, rest sourced from reference TRBV12-5 and TRBJ2-1, is DARVTQTPRHKVTEMGQEVTMRCQPILGHNTVFWYRQTMMQGLELLAYFRNRAPLDDSGMPKDRFSAEMPDATLATLKIQPSEPRDSAVYFCASALGGSSYNEQFFGPGTRLTVL.

This clone was recorded only once. The chain carries TRBV5-1 and TRBJ2-7; possible D gene TRBD2, 6 bases. Trimming shortened V by 4 bases and J by 6 bases, and 14 bases separated the two germline ends. The CDR3 extends over 13 amino acids. Germline loops: CDR1 SGHRS, CDR2 YFSETQ. DNA of the CDR3: TGCGCCAGCAGCCCTTCAGGGACTTTCGAGCAGTACTTC. Translation: CASSPSGTFEQYF.

The chain has TRBV5-1 and TRBJ2-6; D might be TRBD1 (5 bases). V lost 4 bases, J lost 4 bases, and 15 bases lay in between. CDR3 size: 16 residues. Germline V gene sequence: CDR1 SGHRS, CDR2 YFSETQ. The CDR3 loop is CASSRDSQRGANVLTF. In nucleotides, the CDR3 is TGCGCCAGCAGCCGAGACAGCCAGAGGGGGGCCAACGTCCTGACTTTC. Full variable domain (rest looked up from reference TRBV5-1 and TRBJ2-6): KAGVTQTPRYLIKTRGQQVTLSCSPISGHRSVSWYQQTPGQGLQFLFEYFSETQRNKGNFPGRFSGRQFSNSRSEMNVSTLELGDSALYLCASSRDSQRGANVLTFGAGSRLTVL.

CDR3 nucleotides: TGTGCCAGCAGCTTGTTTGCGGGTACGGAGACCCAGTACTTC. This codes for CASSLFAGTETQYF. This chain uses TRBV5-4 with TRBJ2-5; D is perhaps TRBD2 (5 bases). Germline values: CDR1 SGHNT, CDR2 YYREEE (reference sequence). This CDR3 is 14 amino acids long. Trimming took 1 base from V and 5 from J, leaving 12 bases between them.

This clone appeared many times. This chain uses TRBV5-6 with TRBJ2-2; D is possibly TRBD2 (6 bases). The germline V gene encodes CDR1 SGHDT and CDR2 YYEEEE. The CDR3 sequence is 15 residues long. V was clipped by 5 bases and J by 1 base, with 12 bases between them. The CDR3 sequence is CASRPRGLNTGELFF. In nucleotides, the CDR3 is TGTGCCAGCAGACCTCGGGGACTGAACACCGGGGAGCTGTTTTTT.

This clone was recorded at least ten times. The chain carries TRBV7-2 and TRBJ1-5; 9 nucleotides match TRBD1. The junction had 9 bases not matched to a gene; V was cut back by 1 base and J by 5 bases. The germline V gene has CDR1 SGHTA and CDR2 FQGNSA. This CDR3 has 17 residues. CDR3: CASSLVGGQGLHQPQHF. For the CDR3, the DNA is TGTGCCAGCAGCTTAGTAGGGGGACAGGGTTTGCATCAGCCCCAGCATTTT. Full variable domain (rest looked up from reference TRBV7-2 and TRBJ1-5): GAGVSQSPSNKVTEKGKDVELRCDPISGHTALYWYRQSLGQGLEFLIYFQGNSAPDKSGLPSDRFSAERTGGSVSTLTIQRTQQEDSAVYLCASSLVGGQGLHQPQHFGDGTRLSIL.

This chain joins TRBV6-2 or TRBV6-3 and TRBJ1-2; 10 bases map to TRBD1. The CDR3 has 14 amino acids. Germline trimming cut 0 bases from V and 8 bases from J; bases unmatched to any gene: 3. Germline assignment: CDR1 MNHEY and CDR2 SVGEGT. The CDR3 nucleotides read TGTGCCAGCAGTTACTCCGGGACAGGGGCCGGCTACACCTTC. This codes for CASSYSGTGAGYTF.

V and J are TRBV5-8 and TRBJ1-2, with a possible D match to TRBD1 (6 bases). This CDR3 has 14 amino acids. Germline V gene data show CDR1 as SGHTS and CDR2 as YDEGEE. V dropped 2 bases and J dropped 7 bases, with 15 bases sitting between them. The CDR3 here is CASSFIQGNGGYTF. The CDR3 coding sequence is TGTGCCAGCAGCTTCATACAGGGAAACGGTGGCTACACCTTC.

The rearrangement joins TRBV3-1 (or the pseudogene TRBV3-2) to TRBJ1-4; 8 bases match TRBD1. This CDR3 spans 18 amino acids. The ends lost 0 bases at V and 7 bases at J; junction bases unmatched: 13. Germline V gives CDR1 LGHDT, CDR2 YNNKEL (reference sequence). The CDR3 DNA sequence: TGTGCCAGCAGCCAAGATGCAGGGGGCGGGTCATTCGGTGAAAAACTGTTTTTT. As protein: CASSQDAGGGSFGEKLFF.

J is TRBJ1-6 and V is TRBV18; 8 bases map to TRBD1. Trimming cost V 6 bases and J 5 bases; bases outside gene matches: 3. The germline gives CDR1 KGHSH, CDR2 LQKENI. The length of the CDR3 is 14 residues. For the CDR3, the DNA is TGTGCCAGCTCTTTGACAGGGGATAATTCACCCCTCCACTTT. Translation: CASSLTGDNSPLHF.

This chain joins TRBV10-2 and TRBJ1-1; 7 bases align to TRBD1. Trimming at V came to 4 bases and at J to 11 bases, leaving 10 bases not matched to a gene. CDR3 length: 13 amino acids. The germline CDR1 and CDR2 sequences are WSHSY and SAAADI. CDR3 in amino acids: CASSGPRDSVAFF. DNA for the CDR3: TGCGCCAGCAGTGGTCCCCGGGACAGTGTTGCTTTCTTT.

About this clone itself: The same CDR3 also results from other DNA sequences found in this sample. The rearrangement uses TRBV10-1 and TRBJ2-5; D unclear. CDR1 WNHNN and CDR2 SYGVQD come from the germline V gene (reference sequence). This CDR3 is 12 amino acids long. V was shortened by 3 bases and J by 8 bases, with 10 bases between the two germline ends. In nucleotides, the CDR3 is TGCGCCAGCAGTGATCCGGGTGGAACCCAGTACTTC. It codes for CASSDPGGTQYF.

V is TRBV5-6 and J is TRBJ2-1; maybe TRBD2 (6 bases). Trimming left V 2 bases short and J 9 bases short, with 12 bases between. The germline CDR1 and CDR2 sequences are SGHDT and YYEEEE. The CDR3 is 13 amino acids. In DNA, the CDR3 is TGTGCCAGCAGCTTCCCGGGGAGGACTGAGCAGTTCTTC. This sequence encodes CASSFPGRTEQFF.

The J gene is TRBJ2-4, the V gene TRBV19, with D perhaps TRBD2 (6 bases). Trimming took off 3 bases at V and 5 bases at J, with 14 bases between the two ends. CDR3 length: 15 residues. The germline V gene has CDR1 LNHDA and CDR2 SQIVND (reference sequence). CDR3 amino acids: CASSIGSRLENIQYF. Written as DNA, the CDR3 is TGTGCCAGTAGTATCGGGAGTCGGTTGGAAAACATTCAGTACTTC.